This is a list of T cell receptor beta chains from one sample in a study of blood T cell repertoires in COVID-19. Here immunoSEQ multiplex PCR was the method, and the copy in TCRdb shows in-frame clones only, minus some. There are tens of thousands of clones in the sample; about 87% occur only once, and 3.5% to 5% lies in the top ten. The sequenced material came from peripheral blood. These TCRs come from a man between 35 and 55 years old with COVID-19, enrolled during active disease. The CDR3 runs from the conserved cysteine through the conserved F or W. D genes are given only for firm matches. Expanded clones get a size class; other rows say once, few or many, or leave the size out.

TRBJ1-3 - once TRBV28 CASRISSGNTIYF TGTGCCAGCAGGATCAGCTCTGGAAACACCATATATTTT
TRBJ2-7 TRBD2 - TRBV27 CASGRDGSYEQYF TGTGCCAGCGGGAGGGACGGATCCTACGAGCAGTACTTC
TRBJ1-2 TRBD1 - TRBV18 CASSPSRDSGYGYTF TGTGCCAGCTCACCGTCCCGGGACAGCGGCTATGGCTACACCTTC
TRBJ1-2 - - TRBV10-3 CAISGWENGYTF TGTGCCATCAGTGGGTGGGAGAATGGCTACACCTTC
TRBJ2-7 - - TRBV14 CASSGLRGGYEQYF TGTGCCAGCAGCGGCCTCCGGGGAGGCTACGAGCAGTACTTC
TRBJ2-7 TRBD2 - TRBV19 CATAGTSVYEQYF TGTGCCACCGCCGGGACTAGCGTCTACGAGCAGTACTTC
TRBJ1-1 TRBD1 - TRBV5-1 CASSLEGGPNTEAFF TGCGCCAGCAGCTTGGAAGGGGGCCCCAACACTGAAGCTTTCTTT
TRBJ2-1 - - TRBV2 CASSERNEQFF TGTGCCAGCAGTGAGCGGAATGAGCAGTTCTTC
TRBJ1-5 TRBD1 once TRBV5-5 CASSLSLGTGAGNQPQHF TGTGCCAGCAGCTTGTCACTAGGGACAGGGGCTGGCAATCAGCCCCAGCATTTT
TRBJ2-3 TRBD1 - TRBV28 CASTPPPPGTGGTDTQYF TGTGCCAGCACCCCTCCCCCGCCGGGGACAGGAGGGACAGATACGCAGTATTTT
TRBJ2-3 TRBD1 - TRBV9 CASSPLPGTGGGTDTQYF TGTGCCAGCAGCCCACTTCCCGGGACAGGGGGCGGCACAGATACGCAGTATTTT
TRBJ2-1 - - TRBV11-3 CASSSRPGGREYNEQFF TGTGCCAGCAGCTCCCGCCCGGGGGGCCGAGAGTACAATGAGCAGTTCTTC
TRBJ2-7 - - TRBV9 CASSPAPSAAYEQYF TGTGCCAGCAGCCCAGCCCCTAGCGCCGCCTACGAGCAGTACTTC
TRBJ2-3 TRBD2 - TRBV30 CAWTTLAGISDTQYF TGTGCCTGGACCACCCTAGCGGGGATCTCAGATACGCAGTATTTT
TRBJ1-1 - - TRBV27 CASSLYTGKYSEAFF TGTGCCAGCAGTTTATATACAGGGAAGTACTCTGAAGCTTTCTTT
TRBJ2-3 - - TRBV30 CAWITYKAQYF TGTGCCTGGATCACCTATAAAGCGCAGTATTTT